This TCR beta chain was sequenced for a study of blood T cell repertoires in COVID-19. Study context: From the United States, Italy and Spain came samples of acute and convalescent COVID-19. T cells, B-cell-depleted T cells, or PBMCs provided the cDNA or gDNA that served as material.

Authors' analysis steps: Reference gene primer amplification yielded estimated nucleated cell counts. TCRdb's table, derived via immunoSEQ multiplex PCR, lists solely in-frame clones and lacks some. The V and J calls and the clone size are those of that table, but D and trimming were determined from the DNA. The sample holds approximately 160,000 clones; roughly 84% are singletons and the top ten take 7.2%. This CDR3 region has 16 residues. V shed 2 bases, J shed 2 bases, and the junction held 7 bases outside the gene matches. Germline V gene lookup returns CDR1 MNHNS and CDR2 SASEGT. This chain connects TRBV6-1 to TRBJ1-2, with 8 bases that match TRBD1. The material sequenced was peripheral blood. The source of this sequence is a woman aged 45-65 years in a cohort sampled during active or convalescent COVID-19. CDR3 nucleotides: TGTGCCAGCAGTGAATCGGGGGACAGGTTCAACTATGGCTACACCTTC. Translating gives CASSESGDRFNYGYTF.